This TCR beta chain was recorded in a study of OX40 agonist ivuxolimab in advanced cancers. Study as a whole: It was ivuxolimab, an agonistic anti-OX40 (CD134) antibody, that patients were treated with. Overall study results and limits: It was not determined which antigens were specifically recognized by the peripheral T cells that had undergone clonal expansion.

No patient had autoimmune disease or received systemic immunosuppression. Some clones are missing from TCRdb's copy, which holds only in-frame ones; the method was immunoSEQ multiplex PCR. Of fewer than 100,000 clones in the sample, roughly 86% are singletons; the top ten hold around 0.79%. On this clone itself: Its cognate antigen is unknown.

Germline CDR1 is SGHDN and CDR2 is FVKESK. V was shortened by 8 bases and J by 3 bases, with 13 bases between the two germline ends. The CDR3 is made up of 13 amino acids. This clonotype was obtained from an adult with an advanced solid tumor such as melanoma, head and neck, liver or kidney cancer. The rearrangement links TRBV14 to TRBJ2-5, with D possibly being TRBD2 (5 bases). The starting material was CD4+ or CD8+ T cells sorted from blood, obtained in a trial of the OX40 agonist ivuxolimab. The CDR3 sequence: CASARGLEETQYF. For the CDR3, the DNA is TGTGCCAGCGCCCGCGGGTTGGAAGAGACCCAGTACTTC.